The 25 T cell receptor beta chains in this list originate from one sample, sequenced in a study of regulatory T cells in long-lasting Graves disease (dated by TCRdb to about 2021). According to the study, the label for this sample's time point signals: newly diagnosed GD, antithyroid drugs for less than 3 months. RNA was extracted from PBMCs in TRIzol for both TCR sequencing and RNA sequencing. Preparation of the library involved multiplex PCR. Sequencing took place on an Illumina HiSeq 4000. CDR3 regions were amplified by Arm-PCR with iRepertoire HTBI primers to construct TCR beta libraries. TCRdb applied fastp at Q25 and MiXCR to the public reads, then kept only in-frame beta chains. Merged by CDR3 protein, the rows form single entries marked with the most common genes and DNA. The sample table shows 350,000 to 550,000 distinct CDR3 sequences, and around 15% are seen once. Of the sample, under 20% is held by the ten largest clones.

The same specimen was also included in a second study, on T cells in Graves' hyperthyroidism and ophthalmopathy.

This material consisted of peripheral blood mononuclear cells (PBMCs), taken at new diagnosis, from a patient treated with antithyroid drugs. These receptors originate from a woman aged 45 to 65 with Graves disease. Donor details come from another sample of the same person, matched by shared clones.

This clonotype was seen repeatedly, ten times or more. The chain employs TRBV6-2 or TRBV6-3 and TRBJ1-5, with D perhaps matching TRBD1 (5 bases). Germline V gene data show CDR1 as MNHEY and CDR2 as SVGEGT. CDR3 length equals 17 residues. V lost 2 bases to trimming and J lost 1 base, with 15 bases between them. The CDR3 region is CASSYPPQRDSNQPQHF. DNA for the CDR3: TGTGCCAGCAGTTACCCACCCCAAAGGGACAGCAATCAGCCCCAGCATTTT.

At least ten counts were recorded for this clonotype. V and J are TRBV20-1 and TRBJ2-7, with TRBD1 matching over 9 bases. Germline lookup yields CDR1 DFQATT and CDR2 SNEGSKA (reference sequence). CDR3 length: 18 residues. The V and J ends lost 1 base and 4 bases, in that order; junction bases with no gene match: 17. This chain's CDR3 is CSARVRGGGQGISYEQYF. CDR3 coding DNA: TGCAGTGCTAGAGTACGTGGGGGAGGACAGGGGATTTCATACGAGCAGTACTTC.

This clonotype was picked up many times. V and J are TRBV7-2 and TRBJ2-7; possibly TRBD2 for D (7 bases). There are 14 residues in the CDR3. V was pared by 6 bases and J by 4 bases, with 16 bases between. Germline V lookup: CDR1 SGHTA, CDR2 FQGNSA. The CDR3 region is CASRQSGGGYEQYF. CDR3 coding DNA: TGTGCCAGCAGACAATCGGGGGGCGGATACGAGCAGTACTTC.

This clonotype appeared a few times. This chain joins TRBV5-1 and TRBJ2-1; D is undetermined. This CDR3 is built from 12 residues. With 5 bases removed from V and 6 bases from J, the gap between germline ends came to 9 bases. The V gene's germline CDR1 is SGHRS and CDR2 YFSETQ. CDR3 residues: CASRLRLNEQFF. In DNA, the CDR3 is TGCGCCAGCAGGTTGAGGCTCAATGAGCAGTTCTTC.

This clonotype was recorded many times. The chain combines TRBV6-1 with TRBJ2-7; TRBD2 matches at 9 bases. Germline CDR1 is MNHNS and CDR2 is SASEGT. The V gene end was trimmed by 5 bases and the J gene end by 3 bases; junction bases not matched to a gene: 5. The CDR3 is made up of 14 amino acids. This CDR3 is CASSPGLANYEQYF. The CDR3 DNA reads as TGTGCCAGCAGTCCGGGACTAGCCAACTACGAGCAGTACTTC.

This clonotype has a count of ten or more. CDR3 coding DNA: TGTGCCAGCAGTCCTACGTTCCTTTCAGAGACCCAGTACTTC. Translation: CASSPTFLSETQYF. This chain connects TRBV7-8 to TRBJ2-1; D remains ambiguous. Near its end, the DNA agrees better with TRBJ2-5, so the J call may be wrong. Per germline, CDR1 SGHVS and CDR2 FQNEAQ. The CDR3 contains 14 residues.

This clonotype was counted ten times or more. The genes are TRBV7-9 and TRBJ2-5; 12 positions match TRBD1. The CDR3 loop spans 14 amino acids. Trimming removed 5 bases from V and 5 bases from J; junction bases left unmatched: 3. From germline, CDR1 is SEHNR and CDR2 FQNEAQ (reference sequence). The CDR3 nucleotides read TGTGCCAGCAGCCCGGGACAGGGGGCGGAGACCCAGTACTTC. Translating gives CASSPGQGAETQYF. Looking up the rest from reference TRBV7-9 and TRBJ2-5 gives the full variable domain: DTGVSQNPRHKITKRGQNVTFRCDPISEHNRLYWYRQTLGQGPEFLTYFQNEAQLEKSRLLSDRFSAERPKGSFSTLEIQRTEQGDSAMYLCASSPGQGAETQYFGPGTRLLVL.

The sample holds many counts of this clonotype. The rearrangement uses TRBV7-2 and TRBJ2-3; D perhaps matches TRBD2 (7 bases). The germline V gene encodes CDR1 SGHTA and CDR2 FQGNSA. CDR3 size: 15 residues. V lost 5 bases to trimming and J lost 8 bases, with 20 bases between them. In nucleotides, the CDR3 is TGTGCCAGCAGCCCCCGAAGGGGGGAGGGGGGTACGCAGTATTTT. This encodes CASSPRRGEGGTQYF.

This clonotype occurred many times. The DNA for the CDR3 is TGCAGTGCTAGAGAGGGTGGAAGGGGCGAGCAGTACTTC. Translating gives CSAREGGRGEQYF. J is TRBJ2-7 and V is TRBV20-1, with a weak D call TRBD1 (5 bases). Germline V gives CDR1 DFQATT, CDR2 SNEGSKA (reference sequence). The V and J ends lost 0 bases and 6 bases respectively, with 12 bases between them. The CDR3 has 13 residues.

The rearrangement joins TRBV3-1 to TRBJ2-1; 13 nucleotides agree with TRBD2. This CDR3 spans 19 amino acids. Germline assignment: CDR1 LGHDT and CDR2 YNNKEL (reference sequence). Trimming at V came to 4 bases and at J to 3 bases, leaving 12 bases not matched to a gene. CDR3 in amino acids: CASSLLPTSGRYYYNEQFF. DNA of the CDR3: TGTGCCAGCAGCCTACTCCCGACTAGCGGGAGGTATTACTACAATGAGCAGTTCTTC.

This chain links TRBV7-9 with TRBJ2-2; D is uncertain. Per germline, CDR1 SEHNR and CDR2 FQNEAQ (reference sequence). The CDR3 totals 16 residues. Deletions cut 1 base from V and 1 base from J, with 10 bases between. The CDR3 region is CASSLEQLQNTGELFF. In DNA form, the CDR3 reads TGTGCCAGCAGCTTAGAACAGCTACAGAACACCGGGGAGCTGTTTTTT. The full variable domain, with the rest looked up from reference TRBV7-9 and TRBJ2-2, is DTGVSQNPRHKITKRGQNVTFRCDPISEHNRLYWYRQTLGQGPEFLTYFQNEAQLEKSRLLSDRFSAERPKGSFSTLEIQRTEQGDSAMYLCASSLEQLQNTGELFFGEGSRLTVL.

The rearrangement joins TRBV11-2 to TRBJ2-1, with 10 bases lining up with TRBD1. V was clipped by 0 bases and J by 0 bases; unmatched bases: 2. The CDR3 length is 17 residues. CDR1 SGHAT and CDR2 FQNNGV come from the germline V gene. CDR3 residues: CASSLDWDRGSYNEQFF. The CDR3 DNA is TGTGCCAGCAGCTTAGATTGGGACAGGGGCTCCTACAATGAGCAGTTCTTC. The variable domain in full, completed from reference TRBV11-2 and TRBJ2-1, reads EAGVAQSPRYKIIEKRQSVAFWCNPISGHATLYWYQQILGQGPKLLIQFQNNGVVDDSQLPKDRFSAERLKGVDSTLKIQPAKLEDSAVYLCASSLDWDRGSYNEQFFGPGTRLTVL.

This clonotype was picked up many times. J is TRBJ2-6 and V is TRBV28; possible D gene TRBD2, 7 bases. The CDR3 spans 19 residues. V lost 6 bases, J lost 4 bases, and 25 bases lay in between. CDR1 is MDHEN and CDR2 is SYDVKM in the germline V gene. CDR3 DNA: TGTGCCAGCAGCCACACTGGGGGGGGGCGTATTACCGGGGCCAACGTCCTGACTTTC. This encodes CASSHTGGGRITGANVLTF.

As regards this clonotype: A read error is the likely source, as a far larger clone sits one nucleotide away. CDR3 nucleotides: TGTGCCAGCAGCAAGTTGAACACTGAAGCTTTCTTT. Translated, it gives CASSKLNTEAFF. The J gene is TRBJ1-1, the V gene TRBV9; D is uncertain. This CDR3 is 12 amino acids long. Germline V gives CDR1 SGDLS, CDR2 YYNGEE. Trimming cost V 4 bases and J 0 bases, with 4 bases left between them.

The chain recombines TRBV28 with TRBJ2-1; 12 nucleotides match TRBD2. This CDR3 contains 17 residues. With 5 bases clipped from V and 3 bases from J, the junction kept 8 bases outside the gene matches. Looked up from germline, CDR1 is MDHEN and CDR2 is SYDVKM. Written as DNA, the CDR3 is TGTGCCAGCAGTCCCAGACTAGCGGGAGCGGGCTACAATGAGCAGTTCTTC. Translated, it gives CASSPRLAGAGYNEQFF.

This clonotype was counted a single time. The chain combines TRBV18 with TRBJ2-5; 7 nucleotides align to TRBD2. CDR3 length: 14 amino acids. J was trimmed by 4 bases and V by 2 bases; bases with no gene match: 4. Germline CDR1 is KGHSH and CDR2 is LQKENI. CDR3 DNA sequence: TGTGCCAGCTCACCAAACAGCGGGACAGAGACCCAGTACTTC. It codes for CASSPNSGTETQYF.

This clonotype was counted many times. V usage is TRBV7-3 and J usage is TRBJ2-1; D perhaps matches TRBD2 (6 bases). Germline loops: CDR1 SGHTA, CDR2 FQGTGA. V shed 2 bases and J shed 6 bases, with 17 bases lying between them. This CDR3 is built from 16 residues. CDR3 in amino acids: CASSLVSGGPLNEQFF. The DNA for the CDR3 is TGTGCCAGCAGCTTAGTGTCCGGAGGGCCCCTCAATGAGCAGTTCTTC.

This chain links TRBV7-9 with TRBJ1-6; D is ambiguous. Per germline, CDR1 SEHNR and CDR2 FQNEAQ (reference sequence). V was cut by 0 bases and J by 7 bases, with 10 bases left in between. This CDR3 is 15 amino acids long. The CDR3 DNA follows: TGTGCCAGCAGCTTAGCTGCCAGGAGCAATTCACCCCTCCACTTT. This gives the protein CASSLAARSNSPLHF. The entire variable domain, with the rest obtained from reference TRBV7-9 and TRBJ1-6, is as follows: DTGVSQNPRHKITKRGQNVTFRCDPISEHNRLYWYRQTLGQGPEFLTYFQNEAQLEKSRLLSDRFSAERPKGSFSTLEIQRTEQGDSAMYLCASSLAARSNSPLHFGNGTRLTVT.

This clonotype was found many times. The chain links TRBV24-1 to TRBJ2-1; 9 bases map to TRBD2. After removal of 3 bases from V and 3 bases from J, the junction contained 17 bases not matched to a gene. This CDR3 is 20 amino acids long. The germline CDR1 and CDR2 sequences are KGHDR and SFDVKD. Here the CDR3 reads CATSDAGTSPGGVVYNEQFF. The CDR3 region has the DNA TGTGCCACCAGTGATGCGGGGACTAGCCCGGGAGGGGTCGTCTACAATGAGCAGTTCTTC.

At least ten counts were recorded for this clonotype. The chain has TRBV27 and TRBJ2-7, with D perhaps TRBD1 or TRBD2 (5 bases each). Germline CDR1 MNHEY, CDR2 SMNVEV (reference sequence). V lost 5 bases, J lost 3 bases, and 20 bases lay in between. This CDR3 comprises 16 residues. This chain's CDR3 is CASSLRPGTELYEQYF. In DNA form, the CDR3 reads TGTGCCAGCAGTCTACGCCCCGGGACCGAGCTCTACGAGCAGTACTTC.

This clonotype was seen many times. CDR3 bases: TGTGCCAGCAGTTCCACAGGGGCTCACGGCAATCAGCCCCAGCATTTT. The encoded protein is CASSSTGAHGNQPQHF. This chain connects TRBV6-2 or TRBV6-3 to TRBJ1-5; 7 bases line up with TRBD1. This CDR3 contains 16 residues. Germline V gene lookup returns CDR1 MNHEY and CDR2 SVGEGT. Trimming at V came to 4 bases and at J to 2 bases, leaving 8 bases not matched to a gene.

In this sample, this clonotype turned up a few times. The rearrangement links TRBV6-2 or TRBV6-3 to TRBJ2-5; 8 nucleotides line up with TRBD2. With 3 bases clipped from V and 1 base from J, the junction kept 10 bases outside the gene matches. This CDR3 spans 17 amino acids. Germline V gene lookup returns CDR1 MNHEY and CDR2 SVGEGT. CDR3 in amino acids: CASSYGGAGGLQETQYF. For the CDR3, the DNA is TGTGCCAGCAGTTATGGTGGGGCGGGAGGCCTCCAAGAGACCCAGTACTTC.

The chain couples TRBV20-1 to TRBJ2-3, with TRBD2 matching over 8 bases. V lost 1 base and J lost 3; bases outside the gene matches: 9. The CDR3 is 16 residues long. CDR1 is DFQATT, CDR2 SNEGSKA, per germline (reference sequence). The CDR3 loop is CSARGGGLGFTDTQYF. The CDR3 DNA sequence: TGCAGTGCTAGAGGCGGGGGGTTGGGGTTTACAGATACGCAGTATTTT.

Notes on this clonotype: A much larger clonotype is one base distant, so this may be a read error. No DNA is shown, since the ends of the CDR3 on it are uncertain; the CDR3 is the one TCRdb lists. The rearrangement joins TRBV12-3 or TRBV12-4 to TRBJ2-1; the D call in the table, TRBD2, was not verified against the DNA. The CDR3 totals 15 residues, both ends included. The CDR3 loop reads CASGVGSGIYNERFF.

Many counts were recorded for this clonotype. The rearrangement links TRBV27 to TRBJ2-3, with 7 bases that match TRBD2. The CDR3 sequence is 16 residues long. CDR1 is MNHEY and CDR2 is SMNVEV in the germline V gene (reference sequence). The trim removed 0 bases at V and 3 bases at J, leaving 6 bases unmatched. The CDR3 sequence is CASSLSLGGRTDTQYF. The DNA of the CDR3 is TGTGCCAGCAGTTTATCATTGGGGGGGAGGACAGATACGCAGTATTTT.